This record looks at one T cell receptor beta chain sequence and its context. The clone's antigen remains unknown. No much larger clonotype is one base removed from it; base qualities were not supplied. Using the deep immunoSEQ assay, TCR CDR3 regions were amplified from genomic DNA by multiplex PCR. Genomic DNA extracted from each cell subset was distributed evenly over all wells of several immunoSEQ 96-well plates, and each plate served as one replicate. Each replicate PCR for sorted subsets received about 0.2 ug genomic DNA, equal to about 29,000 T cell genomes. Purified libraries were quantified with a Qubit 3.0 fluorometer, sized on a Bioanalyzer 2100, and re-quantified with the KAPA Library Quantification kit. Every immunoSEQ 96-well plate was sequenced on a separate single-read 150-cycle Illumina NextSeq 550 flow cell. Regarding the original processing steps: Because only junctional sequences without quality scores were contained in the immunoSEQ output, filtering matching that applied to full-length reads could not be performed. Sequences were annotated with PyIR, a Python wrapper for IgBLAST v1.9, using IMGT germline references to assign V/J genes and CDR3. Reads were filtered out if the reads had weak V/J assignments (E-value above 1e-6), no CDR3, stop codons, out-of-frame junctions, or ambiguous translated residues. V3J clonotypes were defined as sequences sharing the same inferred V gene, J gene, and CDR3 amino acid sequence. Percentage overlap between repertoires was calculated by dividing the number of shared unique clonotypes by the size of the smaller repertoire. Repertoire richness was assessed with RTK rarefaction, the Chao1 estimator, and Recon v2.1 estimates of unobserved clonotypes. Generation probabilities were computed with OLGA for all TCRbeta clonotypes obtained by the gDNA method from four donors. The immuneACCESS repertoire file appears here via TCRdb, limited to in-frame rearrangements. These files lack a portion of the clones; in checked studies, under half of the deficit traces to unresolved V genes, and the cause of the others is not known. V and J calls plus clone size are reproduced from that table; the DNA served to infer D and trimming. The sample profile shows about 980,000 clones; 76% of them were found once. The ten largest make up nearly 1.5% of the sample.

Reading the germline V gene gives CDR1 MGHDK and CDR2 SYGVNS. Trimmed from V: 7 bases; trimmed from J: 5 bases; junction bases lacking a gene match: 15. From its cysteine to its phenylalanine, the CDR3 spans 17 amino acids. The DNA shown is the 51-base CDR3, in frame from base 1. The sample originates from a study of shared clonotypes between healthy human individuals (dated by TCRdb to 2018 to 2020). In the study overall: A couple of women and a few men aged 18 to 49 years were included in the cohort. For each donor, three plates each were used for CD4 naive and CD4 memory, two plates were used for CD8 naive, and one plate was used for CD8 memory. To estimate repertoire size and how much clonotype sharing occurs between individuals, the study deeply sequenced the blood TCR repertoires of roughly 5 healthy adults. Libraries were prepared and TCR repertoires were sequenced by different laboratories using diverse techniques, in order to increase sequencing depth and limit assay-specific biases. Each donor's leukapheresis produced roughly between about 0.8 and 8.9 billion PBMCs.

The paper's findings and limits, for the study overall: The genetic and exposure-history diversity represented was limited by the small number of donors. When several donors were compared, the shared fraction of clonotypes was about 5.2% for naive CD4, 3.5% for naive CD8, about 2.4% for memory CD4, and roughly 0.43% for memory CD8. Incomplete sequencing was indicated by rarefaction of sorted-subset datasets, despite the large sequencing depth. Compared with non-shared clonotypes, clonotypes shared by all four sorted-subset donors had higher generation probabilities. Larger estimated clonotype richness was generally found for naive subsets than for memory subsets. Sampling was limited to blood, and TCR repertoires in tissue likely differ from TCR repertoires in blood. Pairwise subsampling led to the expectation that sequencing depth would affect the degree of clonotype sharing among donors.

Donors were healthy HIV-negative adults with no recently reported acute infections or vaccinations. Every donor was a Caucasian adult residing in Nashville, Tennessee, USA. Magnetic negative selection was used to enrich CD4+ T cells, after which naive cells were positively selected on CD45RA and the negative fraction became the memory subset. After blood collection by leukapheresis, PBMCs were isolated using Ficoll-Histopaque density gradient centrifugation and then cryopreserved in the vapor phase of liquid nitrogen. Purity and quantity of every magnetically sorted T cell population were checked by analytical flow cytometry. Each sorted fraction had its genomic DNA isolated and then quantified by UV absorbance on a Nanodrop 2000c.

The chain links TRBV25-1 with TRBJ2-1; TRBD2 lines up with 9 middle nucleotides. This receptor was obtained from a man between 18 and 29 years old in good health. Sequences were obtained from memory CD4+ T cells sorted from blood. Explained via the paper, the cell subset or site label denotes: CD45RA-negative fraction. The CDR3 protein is CASKSLAGRGTNNEQFF. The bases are TGTGCCAGCAAGAGTCTAGCGGGAAGAGGGACGAACAATGAGCAGTTCTTC. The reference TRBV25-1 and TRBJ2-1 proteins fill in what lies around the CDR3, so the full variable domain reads EADIYQTPRYLVIGTGKKITLECSQTMGHDKMYWYQQDPGMELHLIHYSYGVNSTEKGDLSSESTVSRIRTEHFPLTLESARPSHTSQYLCASKSLAGRGTNNEQFFGPGTRLTVL.